This T cell receptor beta chain appears in the sequencing data of a study of blood T cell repertoires in COVID-19. In the study overall: PBMCs, B-cell-depleted T cells, or T cells were the source of the cDNA or gDNA that made up the material.

The age range of participants was about 18 to 89 years, with residence in about two dozen US areas. Clinical history as reported by participants underpinned cohort assignment. Germline V gene data show CDR1 as MGHRA and CDR2 as YSYEKL. J lost 4 bases, V lost 2 bases, and 11 bases had no gene match. The CDR3 sequence is 18 residues long. Here immunoSEQ multiplex PCR was the method, and the copy in TCRdb shows in-frame clones only, minus some. The table includes under 400,000 clones, 70% to 90% detected once. This clonotype was obtained from a man in his forties in a cohort exposed to, infected with or recovered from COVID-19 (not recorded which). Specimen: PBMCs or T cells enriched from blood (not recorded which). This chain joins TRBV4-1 and TRBJ1-2; 12 positions match TRBD1. Here the CDR3 reads CASSQWEGTGGAGYGYTF. CDR3 nucleotides: TGCGCCAGCAGCCAATGGGAAGGGACAGGGGGCGCAGGCTATGGCTACACCTTC.